The present TCR beta chain was sequenced within a study of OX40 agonist ivuxolimab in advanced cancers. Study overall: Patients got intravenous ivuxolimab at 0.01 to 10 mg/kg every 2 weeks. Treatment received earlier with anti-PD-1, anti-PD-L1 or anti-CTLA-4 agents was allowed, and approximately 40% had some.

Study results and caveats: On average, a greater number of expanded clones characterised CD8+ T cells relative to CD4+.

Trimming took 7 bases from V and 0 from J; bases not matched to a gene: 13. This CDR3 spans 19 amino acids. Germline CDR1 SEHNR, CDR2 FQNEAQ (reference sequence). Patients with a history of autoimmune disease or on systemic immunosuppression were excluded. This clone was seen a few times. Its antigen is not identified. Profiling relied on immunoSEQ multiplex PCR, and the TCRdb table lists in-frame clones only, not all of them. The table has approximately 70,000 clones, over 70% seen once. The rearrangement uses TRBV7-9 and TRBJ2-3, with TRBD2 matching 13 bases. The sequencing used CD4+ or CD8+ T cells sorted from blood, collected in a trial of the OX40 agonist ivuxolimab. This receptor was obtained from an adult with an advanced solid tumor such as melanoma, head and neck, liver or kidney cancer. DNA for the CDR3: TGTGCCAGCATCACCGGGACTAGCGGGACTCCCCCCAGCACAGATACGCAGTATTTT. Amino acids: CASITGTSGTPPSTDTQYF. Using reference TRBV7-9 and TRBJ2-3 for the parts outside the CDR3, the full variable domain is DTGVSQNPRHKITKRGQNVTFRCDPISEHNRLYWYRQTLGQGPEFLTYFQNEAQLEKSRLLSDRFSAERPKGSFSTLEIQRTEQGDSAMYLCASITGTSGTPPSTDTQYFGPGTRLTVL.